These T cell receptor beta chains were read from a single sample in a study of shared clonotypes between healthy human individuals. Sequencing used immunoSEQ multiplex PCR; TCRdb keeps in-frame clones, though not all of them. The sample has a few million clones; 80% to 95% are singletons. The sample comprised naive CD4+ T cells from PBMCs. Receptor source: a young man in good health. Some clones in this sample may be carry-over from other donors' samples. Both conserved end residues are part of each CDR3. The D gene is left open where the match is weak. The size entry is marked missing in some rows and otherwise reads once, few, many or a size class.

>NA|TRBJ1-3|14|NA|TRBV18
CASSPDTAGNTIYF
TGTGCCAGCTCACCCGATACCGCCGGAAACACCATATATTTT
>NA|TRBJ2-1|16|TRBD2|TRBV5-4
CASSLGGGSGHNEQFF
TGTGCCAGCAGCTTGGGAGGCGGGAGTGGGCACAATGAGCAGTTCTTC
>few|TRBJ1-3|17|NA|TRBV5-6
CASSPMGTGVVGNTIYF
TGTGCCAGCAGCCCCATGGGTACAGGCGTCGTGGGAAACACCATATATTTT
>few|TRBJ1-1|13|NA|TRBV19
CASRPGAYTEAFF
TGTGCCAGTCGTCCGGGGGCGTACACTGAAGCTTTCTTT
>NA|TRBJ2-3|15|TRBD2|TRBV7-3
CASSLLSGSSDTQYF
TGTGCCAGCAGCTTACTTAGCGGGAGCTCAGATACGCAGTATTTT
>NA|TRBJ1-3|16|NA|TRBV6-5
CASSYSAMGSRDTIYF
TGTGCCAGCAGTTACTCCGCCATGGGGAGTCGTGACACCATATATTTT
>NA|TRBJ1-1|14|TRBD1|TRBV7-3
CASSSGQGFTEAFF
TGTGCCAGCAGCTCGGGACAGGGGTTTACTGAAGCTTTCTTT
>NA|TRBJ1-4|15|NA|TRBV28
CASSRGGERREKLFF
TGTGCCAGCAGCCGAGGGGGGGAGCGGCGGGAAAAACTGTTTTTT
>NA|TRBJ1-2|12|TRBD1|TRBV19
CATKGTGEGYTF
TGTGCCACTAAAGGGACAGGGGAAGGCTACACCTTC
>NA|TRBJ2-3|17|NA|TRBV11-2
CASSLSLLKGLTDTQYF
TGTGCCAGCAGCTTAAGTCTTCTCAAAGGGCTCACAGATACGCAGTATTTT
>NA|TRBJ2-2|14|NA|TRBV5-1
CASSALQGSGELFF
TGCGCCAGCAGCGCACTACAGGGTTCCGGGGAGCTGTTTTTT
>NA|TRBJ2-3|13|NA|TRBV5-1
CASRSSGADTQYF
TGCGCCAGCAGGTCGTCAGGGGCGGATACGCAGTATTTT
>NA|TRBJ1-2|16|NA|TRBV5-1
CASSLASNPGDYGYTF
TGCGCCAGCAGCTTGGCATCGAATCCGGGGGACTATGGCTACACCTTC
>NA|TRBJ2-7|20|TRBD2|TRBV5-4
CASSLAPGLAGGEGHYEQYF
TGTGCCAGCAGCTTGGCCCCGGGACTAGCGGGGGGAGAGGGTCATTACGAGCAGTACTTC
>NA|TRBJ1-5|15|NA|TRBV30
CAWEAGTALNQPQHF
TGTGCCTGGGAAGCGGGGACCGCCCTTAATCAGCCCCAGCATTTT